The 5 T cell receptor beta chains below come from one sample, sequenced in a study of CD8+CD57+ T cells in acquired aplastic anemia. The sequenced patients had an expansion of CD8+CD57+ cells seen by flow cytometry. The template used for profiling TCR beta VDJ and CDR3 was genomic DNA. TCRdb fed the reads into MiXCR, producing one record per CDR3 protein. The sample holds approximately 150,000 distinct CDR3 sequences; less than 50% are singletons and the top ten take under 3.5%. Sequencing input: sorted CD4+, CD8+, or CD8+CD57+ T cells (not recorded which) from PBMCs. Receptors originate from a human donor with aplastic anemia.

V gene TRBV7-2 combines with J gene TRBJ1-1, with D maybe TRBD1 (6 bases). Germline V CDR1 and CDR2: SGHTA, FQGNSA. The length of the CDR3 is 15 residues. V was pared by 4 bases and J by 5 bases, with 17 bases between. The CDR3 DNA sequence: TGTGCCAGCAGCTCGACTACGGGGGCGAGAACTGAAGCTTTCTTT. Amino acid sequence: CASSSTTGARTEAFF.

A few counts support this clonotype. The chain uses TRBV7-2 and TRBJ1-1; the D gene is possibly TRBD1 (5 bases). The CDR3 totals 11 residues. The V and J ends lost 1 base and 10 bases respectively, with 7 bases between them. Germline assignment: CDR1 SGHTA and CDR2 FQGNSA. Here the CDR3 reads CASSLGGGAFF. CDR3 sequence (DNA): TGTGCCAGCAGCTTAGGGGGGGGAGCTTTCTTT.

This clonotype came up many times. The rearrangement links TRBV14 to TRBJ1-4; 7 bases map to TRBD1. The germline V gene has CDR1 SGHDN and CDR2 FVKESK. The J segment lost 8 bases and the V segment lost 3 bases, leaving 0 bases of the junction unmatched. CDR3 length: 12 amino acids. CDR3 DNA sequence: TGTGCCAGCAGCCAGACAGGGGAAAAACTGTTTTTT. It encodes CASSQTGEKLFF.

This chain links TRBV4-2 with TRBJ2-1; 11 positions match TRBD2. V shed 0 bases and J 7 bases; nucleotides not matched to a gene: 11. This CDR3 is 18 amino acids long. Per the germline V gene, CDR1 is LGHNA and CDR2 is YNFKEQ. Here the CDR3 reads CASSQEPEGSGGGNEQFF. DNA for the CDR3: TGTGCCAGCAGCCAAGAACCCGAAGGTAGCGGGGGGGGTAATGAGCAGTTCTTC.

To note about this clonotype: A clone one base away is much larger, so this may be a read error. The chain joins TRBV4-2 to TRBJ2-1; 9 bases are shared with TRBD2. Germline V gene lookup returns CDR1 LGHNA and CDR2 YNFKEQ. The CDR3 has 16 amino acids. Trimming cost V 0 bases and J 6 bases; bases outside gene matches: 6. The CDR3 reads CASSQEVGTSSNEQFF. The DNA for the CDR3 is TGTGCCAGCAGCCAAGAGGTCGGGACTAGCAGCAATGAGCAGTTCTTC.